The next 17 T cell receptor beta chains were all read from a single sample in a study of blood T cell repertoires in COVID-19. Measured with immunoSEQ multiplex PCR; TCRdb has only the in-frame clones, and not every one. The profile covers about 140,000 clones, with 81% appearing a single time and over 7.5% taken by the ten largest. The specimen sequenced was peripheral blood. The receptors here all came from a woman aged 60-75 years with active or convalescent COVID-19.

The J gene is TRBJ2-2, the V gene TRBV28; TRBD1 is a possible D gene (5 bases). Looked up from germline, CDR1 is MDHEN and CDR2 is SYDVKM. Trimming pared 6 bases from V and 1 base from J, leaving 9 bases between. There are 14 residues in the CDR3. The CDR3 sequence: CASSSGLNTGELFF. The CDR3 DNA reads TGTGCCAGCAGCTCAGGGTTGAACACCGGGGAGCTGTTTTTT.

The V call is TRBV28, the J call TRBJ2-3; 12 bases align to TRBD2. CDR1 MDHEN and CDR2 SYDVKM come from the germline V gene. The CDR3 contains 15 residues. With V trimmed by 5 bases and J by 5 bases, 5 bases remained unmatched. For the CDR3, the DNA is TGTGCCAGCAGTCCCACTAGCGGGGGGAAAGATACGCAGTATTTT. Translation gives CASSPTSGGKDTQYF.

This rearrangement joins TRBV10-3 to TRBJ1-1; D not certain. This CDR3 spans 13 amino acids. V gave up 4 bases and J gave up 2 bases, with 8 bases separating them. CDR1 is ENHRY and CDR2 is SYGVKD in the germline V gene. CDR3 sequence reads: CAISVTDNTEAFF. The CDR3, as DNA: TGTGCCATCAGTGTTACAGATAACACTGAAGCTTTCTTT.

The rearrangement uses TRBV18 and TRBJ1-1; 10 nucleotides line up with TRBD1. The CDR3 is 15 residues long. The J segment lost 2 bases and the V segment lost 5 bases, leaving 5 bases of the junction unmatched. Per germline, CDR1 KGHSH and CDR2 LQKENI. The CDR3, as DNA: TGTGCCAGCTCATCGGGGACAGGGGATAACACTGAAGCTTTCTTT. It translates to CASSSGTGDNTEAFF.

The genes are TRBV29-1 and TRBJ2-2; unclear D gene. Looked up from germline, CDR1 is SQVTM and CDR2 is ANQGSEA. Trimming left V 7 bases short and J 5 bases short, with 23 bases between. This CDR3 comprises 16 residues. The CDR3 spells CSASASILSITGELFF. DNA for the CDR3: TGCAGCGCCTCCGCAAGTATACTATCCATAACCGGGGAGCTGTTTTTT.

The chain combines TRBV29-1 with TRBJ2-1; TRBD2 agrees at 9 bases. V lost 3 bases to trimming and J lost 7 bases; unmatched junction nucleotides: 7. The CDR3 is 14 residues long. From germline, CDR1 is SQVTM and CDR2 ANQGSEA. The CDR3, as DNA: TGCAGCGTTGATCGCGGGAGGGCCGGGAATGAGCAGTTCTTC. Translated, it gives CSVDRGRAGNEQFF.

The CDR3 DNA follows: TGTGCCAGCAGCCCCGGGGGATCCCGGGACTATGGCTACACCTTC. Amino acids: CASSPGGSRDYGYTF. The chain recombines TRBV5-6 with TRBJ1-2, with a possible D match to TRBD1 (5 bases). This CDR3 contains 15 residues. The germline V gene encodes CDR1 SGHDT and CDR2 YYEEEE. Trimming cost V 4 bases and J 3 bases, with 16 bases left between them.

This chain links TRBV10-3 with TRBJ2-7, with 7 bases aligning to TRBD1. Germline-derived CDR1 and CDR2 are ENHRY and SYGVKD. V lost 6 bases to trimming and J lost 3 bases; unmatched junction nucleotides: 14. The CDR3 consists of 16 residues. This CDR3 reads CAISLETGVRVYEQYF. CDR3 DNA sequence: TGTGCCATCAGCCTCGAAACAGGGGTACGCGTCTACGAGCAGTACTTC.

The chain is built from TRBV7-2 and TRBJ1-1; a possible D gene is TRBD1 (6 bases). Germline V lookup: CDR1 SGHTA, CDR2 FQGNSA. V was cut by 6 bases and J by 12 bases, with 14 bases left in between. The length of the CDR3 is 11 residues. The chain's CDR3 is CASSLGDTPFF. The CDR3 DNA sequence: TGTGCCAGCAGTCTTGGGGACACTCCTTTCTTT.

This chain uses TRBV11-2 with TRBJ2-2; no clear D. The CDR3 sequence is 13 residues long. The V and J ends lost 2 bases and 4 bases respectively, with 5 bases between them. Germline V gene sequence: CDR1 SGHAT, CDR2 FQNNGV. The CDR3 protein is CASSLLFTGELFF. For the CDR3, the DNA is TGTGCCAGCAGCTTACTCTTCACCGGGGAGCTGTTTTTT.

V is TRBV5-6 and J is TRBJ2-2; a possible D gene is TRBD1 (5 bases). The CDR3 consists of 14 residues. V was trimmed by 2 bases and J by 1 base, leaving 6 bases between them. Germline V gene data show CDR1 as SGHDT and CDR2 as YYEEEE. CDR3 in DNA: TGTGCCAGCAGCTTAAGGGGGAACACCGGGGAGCTGTTTTTT. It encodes CASSLRGNTGELFF.

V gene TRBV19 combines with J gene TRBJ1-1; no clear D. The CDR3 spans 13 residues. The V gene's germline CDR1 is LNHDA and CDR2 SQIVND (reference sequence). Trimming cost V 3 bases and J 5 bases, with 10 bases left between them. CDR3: CASSIRLETEAFF. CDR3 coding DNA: TGTGCCAGTAGTATTAGATTAGAGACTGAAGCTTTCTTT.

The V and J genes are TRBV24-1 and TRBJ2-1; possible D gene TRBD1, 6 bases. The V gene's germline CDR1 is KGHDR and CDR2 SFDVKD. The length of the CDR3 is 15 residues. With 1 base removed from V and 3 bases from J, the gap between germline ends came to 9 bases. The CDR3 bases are TGTGCCACCAGTGATTTTGCACAGGGCTACAATGAGCAGTTCTTC. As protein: CATSDFAQGYNEQFF.

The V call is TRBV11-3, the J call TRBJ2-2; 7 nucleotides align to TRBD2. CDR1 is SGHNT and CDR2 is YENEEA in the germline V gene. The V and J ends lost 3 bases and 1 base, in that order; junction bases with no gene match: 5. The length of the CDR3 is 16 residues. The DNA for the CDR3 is TGTGCCAGCAGCTTCGGGGGGAGAGGGAACACCGGGGAGCTGTTTTTT. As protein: CASSFGGRGNTGELFF.

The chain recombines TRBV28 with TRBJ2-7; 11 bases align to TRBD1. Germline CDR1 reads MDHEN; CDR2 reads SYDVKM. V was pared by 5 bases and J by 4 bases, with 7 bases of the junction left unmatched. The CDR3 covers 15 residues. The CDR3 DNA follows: TGTGCCAGCAGTCGGACAGGGGGCAAGTCATACGAGCAGTACTTC. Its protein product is CASSRTGGKSYEQYF.

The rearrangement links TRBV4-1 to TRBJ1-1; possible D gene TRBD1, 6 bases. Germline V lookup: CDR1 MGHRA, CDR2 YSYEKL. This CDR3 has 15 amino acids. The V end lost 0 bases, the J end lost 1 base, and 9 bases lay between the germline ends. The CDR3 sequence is CASSQDGTRNTEAFF. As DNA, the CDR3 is TGCGCCAGCAGCCAAGATGGGACAAGGAACACTGAAGCTTTCTTT.

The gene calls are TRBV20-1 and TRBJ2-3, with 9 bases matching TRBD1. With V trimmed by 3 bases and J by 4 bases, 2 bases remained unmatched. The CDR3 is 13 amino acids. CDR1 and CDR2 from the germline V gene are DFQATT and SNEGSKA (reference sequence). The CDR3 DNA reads TGCAGTGCTAGTCGACAGGGGGCAGATACGCAGTATTTT. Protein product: CSASRQGADTQYF.